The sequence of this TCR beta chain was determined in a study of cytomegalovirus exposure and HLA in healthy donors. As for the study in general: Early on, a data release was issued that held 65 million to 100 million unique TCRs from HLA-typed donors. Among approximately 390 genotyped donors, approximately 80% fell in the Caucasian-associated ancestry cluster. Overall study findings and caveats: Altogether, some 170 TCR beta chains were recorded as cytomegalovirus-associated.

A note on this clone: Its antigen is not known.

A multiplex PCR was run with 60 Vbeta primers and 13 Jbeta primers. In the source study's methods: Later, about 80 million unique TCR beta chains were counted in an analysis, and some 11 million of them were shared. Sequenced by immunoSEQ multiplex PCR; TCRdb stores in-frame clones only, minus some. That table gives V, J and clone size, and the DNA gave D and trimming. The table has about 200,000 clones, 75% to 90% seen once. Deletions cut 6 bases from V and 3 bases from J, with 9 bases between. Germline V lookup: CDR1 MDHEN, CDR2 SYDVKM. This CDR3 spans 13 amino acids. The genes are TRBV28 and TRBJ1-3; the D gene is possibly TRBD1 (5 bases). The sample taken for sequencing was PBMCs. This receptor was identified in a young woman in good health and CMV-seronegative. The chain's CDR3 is CASRRTNGNTIYF. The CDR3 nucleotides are TGTGCCAGCAGAAGGACAAATGGAAACACCATATATTTT.